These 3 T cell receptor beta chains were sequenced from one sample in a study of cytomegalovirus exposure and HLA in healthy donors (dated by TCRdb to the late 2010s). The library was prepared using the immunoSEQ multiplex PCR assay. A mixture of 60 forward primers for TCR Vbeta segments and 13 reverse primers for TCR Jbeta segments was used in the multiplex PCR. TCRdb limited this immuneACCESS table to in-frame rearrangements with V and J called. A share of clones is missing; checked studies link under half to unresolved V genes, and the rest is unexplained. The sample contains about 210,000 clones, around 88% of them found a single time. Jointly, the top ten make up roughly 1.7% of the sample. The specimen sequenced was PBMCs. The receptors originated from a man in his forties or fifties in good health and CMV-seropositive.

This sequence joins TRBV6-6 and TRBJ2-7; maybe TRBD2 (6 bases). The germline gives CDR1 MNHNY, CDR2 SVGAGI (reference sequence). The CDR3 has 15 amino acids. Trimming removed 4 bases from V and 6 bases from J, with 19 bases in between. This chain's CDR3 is CASSLSAGLSPEQYF. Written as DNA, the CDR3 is TGTGCCAGCAGTTTAAGTGCGGGGTTATCTCCCGAGCAGTACTTC.

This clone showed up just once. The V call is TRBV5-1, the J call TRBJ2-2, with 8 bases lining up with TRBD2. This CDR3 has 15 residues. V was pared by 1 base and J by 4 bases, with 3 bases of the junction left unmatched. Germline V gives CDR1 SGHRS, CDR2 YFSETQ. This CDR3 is CASSLTSGATGELFF. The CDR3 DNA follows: TGCGCCAGCAGCTTGACTAGCGGAGCCACCGGGGAGCTGTTTTTT.

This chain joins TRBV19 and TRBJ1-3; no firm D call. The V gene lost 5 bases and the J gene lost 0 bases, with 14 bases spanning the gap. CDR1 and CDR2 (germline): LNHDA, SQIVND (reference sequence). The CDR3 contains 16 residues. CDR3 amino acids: CASSLSGISSGNTIYF. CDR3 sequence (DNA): TGTGCCAGTAGTCTAAGCGGGATAAGCTCTGGAAACACCATATATTTT.